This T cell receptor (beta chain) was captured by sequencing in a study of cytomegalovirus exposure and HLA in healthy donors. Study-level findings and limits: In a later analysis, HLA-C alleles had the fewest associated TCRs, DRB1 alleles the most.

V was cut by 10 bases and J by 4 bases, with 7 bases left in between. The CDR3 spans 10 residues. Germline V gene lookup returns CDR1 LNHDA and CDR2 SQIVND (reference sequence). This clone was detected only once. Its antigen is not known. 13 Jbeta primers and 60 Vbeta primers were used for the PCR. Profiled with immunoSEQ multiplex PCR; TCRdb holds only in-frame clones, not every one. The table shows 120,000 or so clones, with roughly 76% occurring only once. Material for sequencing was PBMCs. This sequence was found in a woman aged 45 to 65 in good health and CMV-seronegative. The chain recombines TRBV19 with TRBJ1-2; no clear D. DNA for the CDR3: TGTGCCACCTGGGCCTATGGCTACACCTTC. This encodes CATWAYGYTF. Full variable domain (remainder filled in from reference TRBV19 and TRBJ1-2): DGGITQSPKYLFRKEGQNVTLSCEQNLNHDAMYWYRQDPGQGLRLIYYSQIVNDFQKGDIAEGYSVSREKKESFPLTVTSAQKNPTAFYLCATWAYGYTFGSGTRLTVV.